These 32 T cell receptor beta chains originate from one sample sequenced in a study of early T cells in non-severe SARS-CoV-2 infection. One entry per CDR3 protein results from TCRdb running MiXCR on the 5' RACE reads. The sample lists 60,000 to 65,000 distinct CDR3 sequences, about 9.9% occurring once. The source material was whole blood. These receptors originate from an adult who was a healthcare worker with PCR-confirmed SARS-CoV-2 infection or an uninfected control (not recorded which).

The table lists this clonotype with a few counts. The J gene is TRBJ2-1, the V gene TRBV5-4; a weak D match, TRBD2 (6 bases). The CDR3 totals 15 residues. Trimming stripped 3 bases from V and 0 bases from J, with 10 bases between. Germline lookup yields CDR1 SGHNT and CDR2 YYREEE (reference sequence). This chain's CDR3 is CASSSAGSSYNEQFF. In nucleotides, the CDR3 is TGTGCCAGCAGCTCGGCGGGAAGCTCCTACAATGAGCAGTTCTTC.

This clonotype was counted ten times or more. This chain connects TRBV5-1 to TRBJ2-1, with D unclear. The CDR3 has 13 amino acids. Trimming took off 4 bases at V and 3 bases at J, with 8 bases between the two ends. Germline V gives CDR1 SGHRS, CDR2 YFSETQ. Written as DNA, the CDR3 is TGCGCCAGCAGCCCAGACAACTACAATGAGCAGTTCTTC. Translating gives CASSPDNYNEQFF.

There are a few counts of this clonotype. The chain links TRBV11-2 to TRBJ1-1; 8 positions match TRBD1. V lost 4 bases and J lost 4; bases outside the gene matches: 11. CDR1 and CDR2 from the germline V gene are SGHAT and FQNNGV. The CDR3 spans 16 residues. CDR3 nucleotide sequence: TGTGCCAGCAGCTATGGGACAGGCGAGTGGAGCACTGAAGCTTTCTTT. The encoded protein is CASSYGTGEWSTEAFF.

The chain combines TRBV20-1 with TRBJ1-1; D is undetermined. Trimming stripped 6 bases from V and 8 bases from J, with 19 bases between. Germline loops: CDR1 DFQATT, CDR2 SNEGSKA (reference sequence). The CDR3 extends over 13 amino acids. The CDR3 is CSATDLIPGEAFF. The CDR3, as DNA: TGCAGTGCGACCGACCTAATCCCTGGAGAAGCTTTCTTT.

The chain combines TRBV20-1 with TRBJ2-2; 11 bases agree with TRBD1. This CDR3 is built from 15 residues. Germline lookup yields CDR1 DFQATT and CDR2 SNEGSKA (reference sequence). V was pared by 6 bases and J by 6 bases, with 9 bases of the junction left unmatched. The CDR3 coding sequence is TGCAGTGCCCCCGGGACAGGGGGATTTTCCGGGGAGCTGTTTTTT. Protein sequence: CSAPGTGGFSGELFF.

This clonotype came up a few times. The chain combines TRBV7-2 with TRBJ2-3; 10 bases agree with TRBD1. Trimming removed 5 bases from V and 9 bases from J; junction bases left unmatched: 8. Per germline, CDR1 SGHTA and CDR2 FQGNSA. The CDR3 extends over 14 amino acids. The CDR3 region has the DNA TGTGCCAGCAGCGAGGACAGGGGGATTCTGACGCAGTATTTT. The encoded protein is CASSEDRGILTQYF. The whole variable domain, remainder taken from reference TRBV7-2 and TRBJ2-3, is GAGVSQSPSNKVTEKGKDVELRCDPISGHTALYWYRQSLGQGLEFLIYFQGNSAPDKSGLPSDRFSAERTGGSVSTLTIQRTQQEDSAVYLCASSEDRGILTQYFGPGTRLTVL.

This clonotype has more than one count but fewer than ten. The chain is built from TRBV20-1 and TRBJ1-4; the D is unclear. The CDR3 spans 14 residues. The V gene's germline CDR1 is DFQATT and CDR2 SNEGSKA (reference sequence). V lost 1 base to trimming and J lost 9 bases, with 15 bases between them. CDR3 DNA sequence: TGCAGTGCTAGAGGAACCGGACGGATTAAAAAACTGTTTTTT. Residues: CSARGTGRIKKLFF.

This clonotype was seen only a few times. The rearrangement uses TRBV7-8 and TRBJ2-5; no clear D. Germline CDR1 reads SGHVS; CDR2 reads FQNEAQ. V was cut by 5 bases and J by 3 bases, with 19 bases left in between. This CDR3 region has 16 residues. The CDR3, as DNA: TGTGCCAGCAGCCCCCGGCAAGGGTCTAGGAAAGAGACCCAGTACTTC. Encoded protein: CASSPRQGSRKETQYF.

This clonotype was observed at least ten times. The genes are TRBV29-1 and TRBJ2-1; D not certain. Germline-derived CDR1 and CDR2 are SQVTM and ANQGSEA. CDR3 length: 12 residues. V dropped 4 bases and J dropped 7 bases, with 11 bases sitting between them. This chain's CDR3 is CSVVPLPNEQFF. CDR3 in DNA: TGCAGCGTTGTTCCCCTACCTAATGAGCAGTTCTTC.

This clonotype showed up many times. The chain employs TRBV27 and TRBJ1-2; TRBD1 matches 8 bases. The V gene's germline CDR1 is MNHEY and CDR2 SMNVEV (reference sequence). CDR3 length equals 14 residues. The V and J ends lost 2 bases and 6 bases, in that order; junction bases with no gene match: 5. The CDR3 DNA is TGTGCCAGCAGTTTACAAGGGACAGGTGATGGCTACACCTTC. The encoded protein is CASSLQGTGDGYTF.

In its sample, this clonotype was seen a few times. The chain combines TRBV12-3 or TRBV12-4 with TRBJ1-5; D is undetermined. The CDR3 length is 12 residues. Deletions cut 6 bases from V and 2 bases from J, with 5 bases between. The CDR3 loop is CASSPRNQPQHF. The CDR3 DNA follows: TGTGCCAGCAGCCCGCGCAATCAGCCCCAGCATTTT.

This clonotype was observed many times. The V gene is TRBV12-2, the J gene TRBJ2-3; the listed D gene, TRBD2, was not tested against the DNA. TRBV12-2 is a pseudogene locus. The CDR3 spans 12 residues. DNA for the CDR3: TGTGCAAGTCGGGGAGGACTCGATACGCAGTATTTT. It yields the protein CASRGGLDTQYF.

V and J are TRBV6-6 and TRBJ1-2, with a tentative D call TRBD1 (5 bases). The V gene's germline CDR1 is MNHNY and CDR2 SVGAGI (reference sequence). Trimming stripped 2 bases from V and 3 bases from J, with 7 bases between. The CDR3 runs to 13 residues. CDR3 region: CASSYAGDYGYTF. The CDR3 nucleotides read TGTGCCAGCAGTTACGCGGGGGACTATGGCTACACCTTC.

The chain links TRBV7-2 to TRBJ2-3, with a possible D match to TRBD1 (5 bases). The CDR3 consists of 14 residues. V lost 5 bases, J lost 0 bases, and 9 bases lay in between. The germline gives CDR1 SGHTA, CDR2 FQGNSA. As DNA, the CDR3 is TGTGCCAGCAGCGCCGACAGTAGCACAGATACGCAGTATTTT. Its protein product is CASSADSSTDTQYF.

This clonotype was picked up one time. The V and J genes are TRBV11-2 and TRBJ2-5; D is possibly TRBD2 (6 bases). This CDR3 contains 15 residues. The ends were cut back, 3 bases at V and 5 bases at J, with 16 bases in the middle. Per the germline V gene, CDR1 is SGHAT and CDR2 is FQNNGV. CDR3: CASSLADGRGETQYF. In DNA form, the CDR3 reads TGTGCCAGCAGCTTGGCGGACGGCCGGGGGGAGACCCAGTACTTC.

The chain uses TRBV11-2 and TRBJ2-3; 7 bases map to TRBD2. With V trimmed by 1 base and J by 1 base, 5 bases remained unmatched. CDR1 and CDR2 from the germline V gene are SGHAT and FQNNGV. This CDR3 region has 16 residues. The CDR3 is CASSLVPRGGTDTQYF. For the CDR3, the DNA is TGTGCCAGCAGCTTAGTCCCCCGGGGGGGCACAGATACGCAGTATTTT.

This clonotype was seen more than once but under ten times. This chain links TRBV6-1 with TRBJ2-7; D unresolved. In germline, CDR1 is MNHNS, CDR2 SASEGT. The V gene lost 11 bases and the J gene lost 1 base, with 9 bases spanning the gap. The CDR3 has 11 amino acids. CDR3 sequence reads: CAHGDSYEQYV. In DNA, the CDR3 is TGTGCCCATGGGGATTCCTACGAGCAGTACGTC.

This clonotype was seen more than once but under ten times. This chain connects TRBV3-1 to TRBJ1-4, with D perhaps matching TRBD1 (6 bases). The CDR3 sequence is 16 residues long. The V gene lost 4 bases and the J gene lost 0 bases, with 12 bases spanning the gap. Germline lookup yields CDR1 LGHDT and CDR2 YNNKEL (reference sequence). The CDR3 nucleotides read TGTGCCAGCAGCCGAGGACAGTCTGCAACTAATGAAAAACTGTTTTTT. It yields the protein CASSRGQSATNEKLFF.

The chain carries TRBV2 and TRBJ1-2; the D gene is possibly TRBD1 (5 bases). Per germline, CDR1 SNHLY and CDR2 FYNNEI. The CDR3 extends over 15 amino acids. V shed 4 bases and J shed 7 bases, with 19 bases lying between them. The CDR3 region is CASSVRAPGTFGYTF. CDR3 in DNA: TGTGCCAGCAGTGTTAGAGCCCCCGGGACTTTTGGCTACACCTTC.

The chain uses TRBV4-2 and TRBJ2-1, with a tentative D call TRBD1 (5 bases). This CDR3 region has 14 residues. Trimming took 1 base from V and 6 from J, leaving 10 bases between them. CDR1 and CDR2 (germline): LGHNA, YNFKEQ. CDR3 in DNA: TGTGCCAGCAGCCAAGGGGGCATCGGCAATGAGCAGTTCTTC. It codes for CASSQGGIGNEQFF.

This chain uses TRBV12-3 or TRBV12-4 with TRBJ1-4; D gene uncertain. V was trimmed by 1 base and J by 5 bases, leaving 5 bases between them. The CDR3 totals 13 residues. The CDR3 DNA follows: TGTGCCAGCAGTTTAGGAGGGAATGAAAAACTGTTTTTT. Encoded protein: CASSLGGNEKLFF.

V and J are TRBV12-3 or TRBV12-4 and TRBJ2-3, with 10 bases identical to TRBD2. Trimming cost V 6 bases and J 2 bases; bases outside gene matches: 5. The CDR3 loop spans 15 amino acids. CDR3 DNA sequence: TGTGCCAGCAGAGGACTAGCGGTAAACACAGATACGCAGTATTTT. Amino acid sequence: CASRGLAVNTDTQYF.

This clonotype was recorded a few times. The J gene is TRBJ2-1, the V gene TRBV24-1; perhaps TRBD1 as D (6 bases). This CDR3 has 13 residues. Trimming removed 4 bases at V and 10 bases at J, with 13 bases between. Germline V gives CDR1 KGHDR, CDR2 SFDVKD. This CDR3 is CATSEGARTEQFF. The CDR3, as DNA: TGTGCCACCAGTGAGGGGGCCAGGACAGAGCAGTTCTTC.

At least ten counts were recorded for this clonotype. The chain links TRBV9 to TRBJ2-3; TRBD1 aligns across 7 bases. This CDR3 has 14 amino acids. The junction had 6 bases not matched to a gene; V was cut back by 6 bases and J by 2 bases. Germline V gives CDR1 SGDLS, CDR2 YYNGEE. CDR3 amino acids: CASTTGQFTDTQYF. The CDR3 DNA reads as TGTGCCAGCACCACGGGACAGTTCACAGATACGCAGTATTTT.

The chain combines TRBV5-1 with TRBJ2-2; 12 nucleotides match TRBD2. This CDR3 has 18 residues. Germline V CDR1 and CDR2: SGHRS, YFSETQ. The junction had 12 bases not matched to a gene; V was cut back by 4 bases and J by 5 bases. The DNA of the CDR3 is TGCGCCAGCAGCCCGAGCCCTAGCGGGGGGGCTCGGACCGGGGAGCTGTTTTTT. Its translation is CASSPSPSGGARTGELFF.

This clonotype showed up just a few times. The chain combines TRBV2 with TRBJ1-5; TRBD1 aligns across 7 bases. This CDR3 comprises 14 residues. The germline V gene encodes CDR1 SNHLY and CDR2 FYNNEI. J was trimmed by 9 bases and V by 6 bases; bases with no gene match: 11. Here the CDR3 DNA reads TGTGCCAGCAGACCGGGACAGCGTCCAGCGCCCCAGCATTTT. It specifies CASRPGQRPAPQHF.

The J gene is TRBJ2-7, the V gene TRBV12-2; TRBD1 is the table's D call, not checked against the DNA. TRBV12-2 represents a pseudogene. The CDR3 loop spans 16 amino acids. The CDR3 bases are TGTGCAAGTCGCAACCGGGTTGAGGGGGCGAAGAACGAGCAGTACGTC. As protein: CASRNRVEGAKNEQYV.

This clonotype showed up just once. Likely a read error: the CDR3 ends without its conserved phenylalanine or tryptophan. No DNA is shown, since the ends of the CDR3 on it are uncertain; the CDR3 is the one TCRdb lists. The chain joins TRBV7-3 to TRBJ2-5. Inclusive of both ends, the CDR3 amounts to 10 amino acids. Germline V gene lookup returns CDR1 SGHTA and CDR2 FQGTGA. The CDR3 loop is CASSLYRGRT.

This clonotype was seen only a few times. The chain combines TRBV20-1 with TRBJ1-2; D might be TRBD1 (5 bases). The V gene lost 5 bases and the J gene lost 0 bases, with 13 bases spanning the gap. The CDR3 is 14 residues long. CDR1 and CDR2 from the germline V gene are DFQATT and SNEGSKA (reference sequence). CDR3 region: CSASPDRSNYGYTF. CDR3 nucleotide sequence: TGCAGTGCTTCGCCAGACAGATCTAACTATGGCTACACCTTC.

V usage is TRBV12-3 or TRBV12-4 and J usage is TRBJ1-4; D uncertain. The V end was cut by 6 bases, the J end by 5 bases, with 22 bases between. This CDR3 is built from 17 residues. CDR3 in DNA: TGTGCCAGCAGCCCCCGGCTTGAAGGGTCCCGGAATGAAAAACTGTTTTTT. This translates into CASSPRLEGSRNEKLFF.

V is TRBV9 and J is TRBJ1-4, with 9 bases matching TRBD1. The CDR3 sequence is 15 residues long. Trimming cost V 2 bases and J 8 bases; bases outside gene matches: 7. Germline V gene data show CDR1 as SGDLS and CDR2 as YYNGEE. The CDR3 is CASSVAGTGTEKLFF. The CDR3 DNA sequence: TGTGCCAGCAGCGTGGCCGGGACAGGGACCGAAAAACTGTTTTTT.

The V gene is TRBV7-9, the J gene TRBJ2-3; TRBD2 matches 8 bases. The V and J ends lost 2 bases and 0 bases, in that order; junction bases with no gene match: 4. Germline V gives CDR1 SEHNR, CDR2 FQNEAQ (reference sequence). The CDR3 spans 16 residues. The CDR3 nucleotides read TGTGCCAGCAGCTTAAGTGGACTAGCAAGCACAGATACGCAGTATTTT. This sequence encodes CASSLSGLASTDTQYF.